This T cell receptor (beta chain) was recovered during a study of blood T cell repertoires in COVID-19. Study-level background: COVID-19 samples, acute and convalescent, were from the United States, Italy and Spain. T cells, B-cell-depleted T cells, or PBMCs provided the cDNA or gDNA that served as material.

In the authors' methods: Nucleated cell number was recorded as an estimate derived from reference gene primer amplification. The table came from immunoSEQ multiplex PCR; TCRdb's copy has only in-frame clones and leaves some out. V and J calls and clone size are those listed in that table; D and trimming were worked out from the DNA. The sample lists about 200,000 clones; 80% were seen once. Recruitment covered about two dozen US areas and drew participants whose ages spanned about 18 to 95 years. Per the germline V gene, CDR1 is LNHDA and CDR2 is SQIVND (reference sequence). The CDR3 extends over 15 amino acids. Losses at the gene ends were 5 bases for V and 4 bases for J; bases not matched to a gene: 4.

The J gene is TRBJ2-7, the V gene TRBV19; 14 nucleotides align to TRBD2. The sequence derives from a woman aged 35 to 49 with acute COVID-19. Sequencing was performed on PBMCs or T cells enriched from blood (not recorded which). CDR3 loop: CASSGGLAGGYEQYF. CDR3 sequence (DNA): TGTGCCAGTAGTGGCGGACTAGCGGGGGGTTACGAGCAGTACTTC.